The rows below give T cell receptor beta chains drawn from one sample of a study of T cell repertoires in cytomegalovirus infection. A single record per CDR3 protein comes from TCRdb applying MiXCR to the reads. The table records 450,000 to 650,000 distinct CDR3 sequences, 26% of them present only once. Sequences were obtained from PBMCs. Source of these receptors: a human donor in good health (CMV status not recorded). Some clones in this sample may be carry-over from other donors' samples. CDR3s include the opening cysteine and the closing phenylalanine or tryptophan. The order of the fields is D gene, J gene, clone size, V gene, CDR3 protein, CDR3 DNA. The D gene is left open where the match is weak. Size tells how often a clone was seen (once, few, many) or the class of an expanded clone, and some rows leave it out.

- TRBJ2-2 - TRBV7-8 CASSLMAVSNTGELFF TGTGCCAGCAGCTTAATGGCGGTCTCGAACACCGGGGAGCTGTTTTTT
- TRBJ2-5 - TRBV7-6 CASSPLDRSATQYF TGTGCCAGCAGCCCCCTTGACAGGTCAGCGACCCAGTACTTC
- TRBJ2-3 - TRBV6-2/TRBV6-3 CASTSNGNTQYF TGTGCCAGCACTTCCAACGGGAATACGCAGTATTTT
TRBD2 TRBJ2-1 many TRBV6-1 CASSALGLAGGSQFF TGTGCCAGCAGTGCCCTCGGACTAGCGGGAGGGTCGCAGTTCTTC
- TRBJ1-5 few TRBV7-8 CASSLRETSNQPQHF TGTGCCAGCAGCTTGAGAGAAACTAGCAATCAGCCCCAGCATTTT
TRBD2 TRBJ2-1 - TRBV4-2 CASSKGTSGSNEQFF TGTGCCAGCAGCAAAGGGACTAGCGGGAGCAATGAGCAGTTCTTC
TRBD1 TRBJ2-5 - TRBV4-1 CASSHPDRAETQYF TGCGCCAGCAGCCACCCGGACAGGGCGGAGACCCAGTACTTC
TRBD1 TRBJ1-5 many TRBV19 CASRNRGGHNQPQHF TGTGCCAGCAGGAACAGGGGCGGACACAATCAGCCCCAGCATTTT
- TRBJ1-1 few TRBV5-5 CASSLVGPQNTEAFF TGTGCCAGCAGCTTGGTAGGCCCCCAGAACACTGAAGCTTTCTTT
- TRBJ1-5 many TRBV6-2/TRBV6-3 CASSWWRTSQPQHF TGTGCCAGCAGTTGGTGGCGAACTAGTCAGCCCCAGCATTTT
- TRBJ2-1 - TRBV27 CASSQRTASNEQFF TGTGCCAGCAGCCAACGGACAGCCTCCAATGAGCAGTTCTTC
- TRBJ1-2 many TRBV6-1 CASSDLLRVRYGYTF TGTGCCAGCAGTGACCTCCTGAGGGTTCGGTATGGCTACACCTTC
- TRBJ2-2 few TRBV7-2 CASSLAEDLRYRTGELFF TGTGCCAGCAGCTTAGCGGAAGATCTTCGTTATAGGACCGGGGAGCTGTTTTTT